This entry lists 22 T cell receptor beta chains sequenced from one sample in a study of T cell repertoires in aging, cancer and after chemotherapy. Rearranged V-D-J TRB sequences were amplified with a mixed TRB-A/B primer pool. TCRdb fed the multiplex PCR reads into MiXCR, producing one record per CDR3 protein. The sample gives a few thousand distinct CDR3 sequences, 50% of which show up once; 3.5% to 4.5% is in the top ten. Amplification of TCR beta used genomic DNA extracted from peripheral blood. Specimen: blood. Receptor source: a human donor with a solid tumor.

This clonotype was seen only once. CDR3 DNA sequence: TGCGCCAGCAGCTTTTCAGGGGCTACTAATGAAAAACTGTTTTTT. The encoded protein is CASSFSGATNEKLFF. This chain uses TRBV5-1 with TRBJ1-4; D may be TRBD1 (6 bases). The CDR3 is 15 residues long. With 2 bases removed from V and 2 bases from J, the gap between germline ends came to 10 bases. CDR1 SGHRS and CDR2 YFSETQ come from the germline V gene.

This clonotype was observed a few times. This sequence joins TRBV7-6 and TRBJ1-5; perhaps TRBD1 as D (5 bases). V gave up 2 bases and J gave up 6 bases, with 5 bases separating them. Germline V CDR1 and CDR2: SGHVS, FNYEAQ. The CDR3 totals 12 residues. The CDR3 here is CASSLQGQPQHF. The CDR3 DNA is TGTGCCAGCAGCTTACAGGGTCAGCCCCAGCATTTT.

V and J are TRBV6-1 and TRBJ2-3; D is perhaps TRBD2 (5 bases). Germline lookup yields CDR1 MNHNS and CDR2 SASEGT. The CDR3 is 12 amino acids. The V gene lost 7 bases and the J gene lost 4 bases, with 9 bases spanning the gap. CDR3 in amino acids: CASNGAADTQYF. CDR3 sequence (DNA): TGTGCCAGCAATGGAGCGGCAGATACGCAGTATTTT.

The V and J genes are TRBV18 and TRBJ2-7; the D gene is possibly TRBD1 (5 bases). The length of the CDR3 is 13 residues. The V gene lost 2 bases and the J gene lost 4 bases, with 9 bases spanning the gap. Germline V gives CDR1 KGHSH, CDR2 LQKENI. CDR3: CASSPAAGYEQYF. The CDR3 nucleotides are TGTGCCAGCTCACCAGCTGCAGGGTACGAGCAGTACTTC.

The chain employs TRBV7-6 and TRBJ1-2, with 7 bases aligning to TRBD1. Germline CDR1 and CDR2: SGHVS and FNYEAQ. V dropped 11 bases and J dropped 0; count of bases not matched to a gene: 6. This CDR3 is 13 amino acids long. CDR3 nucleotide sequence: TGTGCCGCAGGGGGGGAGACTAACTATGGCTACACCTTC. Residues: CAAGGETNYGYTF.

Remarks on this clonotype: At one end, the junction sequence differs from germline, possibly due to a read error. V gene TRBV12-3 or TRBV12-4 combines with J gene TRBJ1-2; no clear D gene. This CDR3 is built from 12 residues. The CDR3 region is CASRGMEYGFTF. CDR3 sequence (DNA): TGTGCCAGCAGGGGGATGGAGTATGGCTTCACCTTC.

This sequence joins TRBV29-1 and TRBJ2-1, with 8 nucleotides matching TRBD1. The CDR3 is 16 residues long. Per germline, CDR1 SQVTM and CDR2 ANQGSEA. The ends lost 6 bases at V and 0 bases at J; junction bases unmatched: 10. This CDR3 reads CSVFSTTGGSYNEQFF. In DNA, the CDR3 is TGCAGCGTATTTTCAACCACAGGGGGCTCCTACAATGAGCAGTTCTTC.

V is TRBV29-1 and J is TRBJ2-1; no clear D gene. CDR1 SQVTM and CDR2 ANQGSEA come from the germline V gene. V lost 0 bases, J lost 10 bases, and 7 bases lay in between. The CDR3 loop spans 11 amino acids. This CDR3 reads CSVEDPAEQFF. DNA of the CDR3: TGCAGCGTTGAAGATCCCGCAGAGCAGTTCTTC.

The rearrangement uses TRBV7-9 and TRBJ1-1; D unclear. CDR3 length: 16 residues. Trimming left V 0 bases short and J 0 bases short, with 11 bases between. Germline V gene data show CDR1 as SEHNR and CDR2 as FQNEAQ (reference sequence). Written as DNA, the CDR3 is TGTGCCAGCAGCTTAGCCCCCCGGGCCTTGAACACTGAAGCTTTCTTT. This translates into CASSLAPRALNTEAFF.

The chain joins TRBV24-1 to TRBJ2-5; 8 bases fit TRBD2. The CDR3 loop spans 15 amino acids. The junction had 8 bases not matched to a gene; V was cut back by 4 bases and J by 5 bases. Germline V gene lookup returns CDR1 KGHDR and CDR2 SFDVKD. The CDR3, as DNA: TGTGCCACCAGTGACCCCGGGAGGGGAGGCGAGACCCAGTACTTC. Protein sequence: CATSDPGRGGETQYF.

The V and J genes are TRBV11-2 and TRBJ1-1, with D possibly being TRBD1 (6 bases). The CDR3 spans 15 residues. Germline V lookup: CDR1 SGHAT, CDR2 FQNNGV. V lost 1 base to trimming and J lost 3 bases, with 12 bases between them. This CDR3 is CASSLATGGDTEAFF. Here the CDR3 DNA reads TGTGCCAGCAGCTTAGCGACAGGCGGGGACACTGAAGCTTTCTTT.

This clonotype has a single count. CDR3 bases: TGTGCCATCGGAAGCGGGGGCTACAATGAGCAGTTCTTC. Encoded protein: CAIGSGGYNEQFF. V usage is TRBV10-3 and J usage is TRBJ2-1; 8 bases match TRBD2. V shed 8 bases and J 3 bases; nucleotides not matched to a gene: 3. Germline V gene sequence: CDR1 ENHRY, CDR2 SYGVKD. This CDR3 contains 13 residues.

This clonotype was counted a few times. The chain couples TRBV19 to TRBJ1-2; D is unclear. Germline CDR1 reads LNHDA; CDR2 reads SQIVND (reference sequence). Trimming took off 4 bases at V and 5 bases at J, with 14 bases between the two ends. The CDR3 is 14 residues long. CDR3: CASSSSGILYGYTF. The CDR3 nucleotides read TGTGCCAGTAGTAGTTCCGGGATTCTATATGGCTACACCTTC.

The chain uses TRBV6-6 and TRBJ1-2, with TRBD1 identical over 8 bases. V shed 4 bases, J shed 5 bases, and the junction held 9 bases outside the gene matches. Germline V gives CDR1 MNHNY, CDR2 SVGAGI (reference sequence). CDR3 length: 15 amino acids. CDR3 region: CASSSTDRAFYGYTF. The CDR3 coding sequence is TGTGCCAGCAGTTCCACGGACAGGGCCTTTTATGGCTACACCTTC.

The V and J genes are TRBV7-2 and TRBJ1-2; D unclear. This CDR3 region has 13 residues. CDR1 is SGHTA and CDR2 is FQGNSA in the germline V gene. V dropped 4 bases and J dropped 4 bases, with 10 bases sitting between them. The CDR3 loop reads CASSSFNTYGYTF. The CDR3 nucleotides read TGTGCCAGCAGCTCCTTCAATACCTATGGCTACACCTTC.

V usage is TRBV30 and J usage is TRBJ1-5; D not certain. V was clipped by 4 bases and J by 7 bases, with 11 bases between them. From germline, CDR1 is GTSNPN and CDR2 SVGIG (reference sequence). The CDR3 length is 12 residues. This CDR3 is CAWTAPGQPQHF. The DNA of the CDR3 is TGTGCCTGGACAGCCCCGGGGCAGCCCCAGCATTTT.

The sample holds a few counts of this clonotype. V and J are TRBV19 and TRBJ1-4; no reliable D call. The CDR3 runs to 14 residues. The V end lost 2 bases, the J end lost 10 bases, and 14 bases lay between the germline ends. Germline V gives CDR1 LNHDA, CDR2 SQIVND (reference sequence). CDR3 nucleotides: TGTGCCAGTAGTATAAAGGCCAGTCCTGGAAAACTGTTTTTT. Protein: CASSIKASPGKLFF.

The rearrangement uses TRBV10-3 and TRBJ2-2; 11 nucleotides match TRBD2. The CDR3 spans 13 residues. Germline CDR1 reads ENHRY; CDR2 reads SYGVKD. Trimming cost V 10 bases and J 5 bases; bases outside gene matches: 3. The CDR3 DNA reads TGTGCCACCACTAGCGGGGGAACCGGGGAGCTGTTTTTT. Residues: CATTSGGTGELFF.

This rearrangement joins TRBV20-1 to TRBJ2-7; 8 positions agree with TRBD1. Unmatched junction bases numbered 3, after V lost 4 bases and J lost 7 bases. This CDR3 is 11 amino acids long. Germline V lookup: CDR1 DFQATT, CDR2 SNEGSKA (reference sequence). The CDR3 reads CSAIRGREQYF. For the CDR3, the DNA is TGCAGTGCTATCAGGGGGCGGGAGCAGTACTTC.

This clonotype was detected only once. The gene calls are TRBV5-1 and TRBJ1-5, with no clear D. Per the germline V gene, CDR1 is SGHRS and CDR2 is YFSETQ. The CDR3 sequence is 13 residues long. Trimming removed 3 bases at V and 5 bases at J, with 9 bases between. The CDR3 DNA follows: TGCGCCAGCAGCTCATTTCCTGATCAGCCCCAGCATTTT. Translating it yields CASSSFPDQPQHF.

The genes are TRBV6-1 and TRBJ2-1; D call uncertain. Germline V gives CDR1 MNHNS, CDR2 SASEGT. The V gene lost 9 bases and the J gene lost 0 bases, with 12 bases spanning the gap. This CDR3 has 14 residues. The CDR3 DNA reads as TGTGCCAGTCACTTGGCCACCTCCTACAATGAGCAGTTCTTC. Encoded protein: CASHLATSYNEQFF.

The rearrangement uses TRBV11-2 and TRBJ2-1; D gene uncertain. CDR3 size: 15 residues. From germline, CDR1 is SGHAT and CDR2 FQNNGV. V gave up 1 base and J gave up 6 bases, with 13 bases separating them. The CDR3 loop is CASSLGLLQRNEQFF. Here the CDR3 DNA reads TGTGCCAGCAGCTTAGGGCTCCTACAGCGCAATGAGCAGTTCTTC.